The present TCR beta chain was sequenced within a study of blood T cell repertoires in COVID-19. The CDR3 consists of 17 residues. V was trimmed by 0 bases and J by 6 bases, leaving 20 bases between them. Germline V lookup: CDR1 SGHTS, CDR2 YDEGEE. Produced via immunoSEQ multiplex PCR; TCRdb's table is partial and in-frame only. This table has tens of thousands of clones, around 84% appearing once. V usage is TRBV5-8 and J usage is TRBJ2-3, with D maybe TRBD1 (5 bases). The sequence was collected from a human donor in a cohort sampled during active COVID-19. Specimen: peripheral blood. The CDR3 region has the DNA TGTGCCAGCAGCTTGGTCAGAAGTGGGGCGTTCTCCGATACGCAGTATTTT. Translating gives CASSLVRSGAFSDTQYF.